This T cell receptor beta chain was identified during a study of T-cell memory formation after mild COVID-19. At the level of the study: TCR clusters largely stayed donor specific.

Germline V gene lookup returns CDR1 DFQATT and CDR2 SNEGSKA (reference sequence). The CDR3 contains 16 residues. Trimming removed 2 bases at V and 3 bases at J, with 14 bases between. Concerning this clonotype itself: What it binds is not known.

Overall study findings and caveats: Several responding clones turned up in pre-infection memory, indicating that cross-reactive memory may have taken part.

TCRalpha and TCRbeta libraries used 5'RACE with constant-segment primers and UMIs. MiXCR was run by TCRdb on the 5' RACE reads, yielding one entry per CDR3 protein. This sample has 220,000 or so distinct CDR3 sequences; roughly 10% occur once, and the top ten carry roughly 3.5%. This chain uses TRBV20-1 with TRBJ1-6; D remains ambiguous. Sequencing was performed on PBMCs or a T cell subset sorted from them (not recorded which). The receptor comes from a man aged 18 to 30 who had mild COVID-19 (a few samples of this study predate the infection). Cell type and time point are not known. DNA of the CDR3: TGCAGTGCTAGACGTACGGGGAGGGACTATAATTCACCCCTCCACTTT. Protein product: CSARRTGRDYNSPLHF.